This T cell receptor (beta chain) was identified during a study of patients and donors after allogeneic stem cell transplantation. MiXCR was run by TCRdb on the RT-PCR reads, yielding one entry per CDR3 protein. The table lists 150,000 to 250,000 distinct CDR3 sequences, around two fifths of them singletons. Between the trimmed V and J ends, which lost 10 bases and 4 bases, there was a span of 10 bases. This CDR3 is built from 11 residues. CDR1 MDHEN and CDR2 SYDVKM come from the germline V gene. The clonotype was recovered from a human donor who was either an allogeneic HSCT recipient or a stem cell or donor lymphocyte infusion donor (not recorded which). It is not recorded whose cells these are; they may come from a transplant donor. The V gene is TRBV28, the J gene TRBJ1-2; D gene unclear. Sample: blood, either unsorted or a sorted T cell fraction (not recorded which). The CDR3 DNA reads as TGTGCCACGCAGCGTACCTATGGCTACACCTTC. Translation gives CATQRTYGYTF.